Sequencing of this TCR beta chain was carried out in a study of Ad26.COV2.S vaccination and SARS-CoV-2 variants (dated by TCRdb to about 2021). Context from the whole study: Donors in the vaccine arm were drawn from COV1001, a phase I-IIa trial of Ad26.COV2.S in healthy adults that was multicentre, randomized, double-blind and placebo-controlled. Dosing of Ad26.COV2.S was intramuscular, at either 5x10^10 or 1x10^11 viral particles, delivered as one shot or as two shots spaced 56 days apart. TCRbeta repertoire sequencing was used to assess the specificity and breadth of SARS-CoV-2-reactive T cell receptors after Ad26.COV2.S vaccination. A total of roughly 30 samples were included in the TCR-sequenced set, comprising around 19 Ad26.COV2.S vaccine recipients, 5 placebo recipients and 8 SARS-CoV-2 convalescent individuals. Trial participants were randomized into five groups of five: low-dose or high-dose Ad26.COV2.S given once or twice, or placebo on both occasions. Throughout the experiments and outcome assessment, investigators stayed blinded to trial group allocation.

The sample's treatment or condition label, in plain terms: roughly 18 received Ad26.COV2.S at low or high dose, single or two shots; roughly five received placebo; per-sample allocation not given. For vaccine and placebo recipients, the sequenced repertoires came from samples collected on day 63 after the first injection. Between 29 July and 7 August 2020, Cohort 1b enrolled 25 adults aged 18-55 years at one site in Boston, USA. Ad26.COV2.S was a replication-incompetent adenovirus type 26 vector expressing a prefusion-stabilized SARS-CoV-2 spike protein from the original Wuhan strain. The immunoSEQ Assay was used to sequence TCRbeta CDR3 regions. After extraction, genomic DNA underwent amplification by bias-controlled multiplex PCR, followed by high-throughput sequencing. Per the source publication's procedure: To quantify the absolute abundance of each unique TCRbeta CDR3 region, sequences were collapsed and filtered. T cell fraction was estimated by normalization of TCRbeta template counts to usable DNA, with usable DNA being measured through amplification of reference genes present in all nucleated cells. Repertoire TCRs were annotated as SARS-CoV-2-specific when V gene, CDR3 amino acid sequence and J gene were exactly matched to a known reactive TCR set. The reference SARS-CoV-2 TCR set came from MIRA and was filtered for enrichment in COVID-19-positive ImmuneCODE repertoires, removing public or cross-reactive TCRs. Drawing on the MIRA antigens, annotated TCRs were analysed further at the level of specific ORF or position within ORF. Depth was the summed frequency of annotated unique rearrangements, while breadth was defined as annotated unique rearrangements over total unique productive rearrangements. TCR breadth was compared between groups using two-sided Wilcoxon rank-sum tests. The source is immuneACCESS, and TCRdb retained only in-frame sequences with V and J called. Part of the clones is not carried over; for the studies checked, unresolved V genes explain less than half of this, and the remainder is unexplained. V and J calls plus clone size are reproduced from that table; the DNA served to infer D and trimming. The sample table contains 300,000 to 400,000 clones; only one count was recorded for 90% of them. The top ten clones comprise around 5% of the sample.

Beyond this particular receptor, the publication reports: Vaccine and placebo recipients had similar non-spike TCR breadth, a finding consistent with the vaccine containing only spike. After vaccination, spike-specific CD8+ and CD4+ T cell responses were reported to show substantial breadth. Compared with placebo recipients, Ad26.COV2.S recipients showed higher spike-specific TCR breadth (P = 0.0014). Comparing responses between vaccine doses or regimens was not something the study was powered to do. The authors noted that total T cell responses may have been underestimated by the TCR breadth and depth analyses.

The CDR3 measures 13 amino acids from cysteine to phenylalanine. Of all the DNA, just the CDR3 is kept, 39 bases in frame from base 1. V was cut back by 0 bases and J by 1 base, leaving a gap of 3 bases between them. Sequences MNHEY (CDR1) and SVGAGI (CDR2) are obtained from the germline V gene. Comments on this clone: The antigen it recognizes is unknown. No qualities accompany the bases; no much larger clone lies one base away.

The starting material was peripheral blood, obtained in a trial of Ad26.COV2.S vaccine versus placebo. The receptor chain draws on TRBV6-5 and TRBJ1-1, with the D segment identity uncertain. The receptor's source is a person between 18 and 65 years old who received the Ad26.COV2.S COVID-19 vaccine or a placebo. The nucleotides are TGTGCCAGCAGTTACTCGACGAACACTGAAGCTTTCTTT. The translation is CASSYSTNTEAFF.